This T cell receptor beta chain was recovered during a study of cytomegalovirus exposure and HLA in healthy donors. Trimming removed 1 base from V and 0 bases from J, with 10 bases in between. Germline lookup yields CDR1 SGHTA and CDR2 FQGNSA. The CDR3 loop spans 16 amino acids. Assay: immunoSEQ multiplex PCR; the TCRdb copy retains only in-frame clones and omits some. The sample carries some 180,000 clones, around nine tenths recorded once. The chain employs TRBV7-2 and TRBJ1-3; D is ambiguous. The sequence came from a man in his thirties or forties in good health and CMV-seropositive. Specimen: PBMCs. This CDR3 reads CASSLVYGISGNTIYF. The CDR3 DNA follows: TGTGCCAGCAGCTTAGTATACGGGATCTCTGGAAACACCATATATTTT.